This TCR beta chain comes out of a study of CD8 T cells in Susac syndrome (dated by TCRdb to between 2018 and 2020). General notes on the study: Whether CD8+ T cell activation and differentiation in Susac syndrome was antigen driven was tested using repertoire sequencing. The study compared CD8+ T cell repertoire clonality among eleven to twelve healthy donors, around 14 Susac syndrome patients and fewer than 19 multiple sclerosis patients. The paper as a whole reports these results and caveats: The TCR sequencing and HLA analysis was acknowledged to have included a relatively small number of individuals.

High-throughput TCR beta sequencing profiled peripheral blood CD8+ and CD4+ T cells from healthy donors, Susac syndrome patients and multiple sclerosis patients. Multiple sclerosis controls were treatment-naive patients with stable or active relapsing-remitting disease fulfilling revised McDonald criteria. Bulk CD8+ and CD4+ T cells were purified magnetically by negative isolation, whereas CD8+ TEMRA cells were enriched by FACS. Blood was drawn into EDTA tubes, processed within 24 hours, and PBMCs were isolated by density gradient centrifugation. PBMCs destined for TCR sequencing were cryopreserved in liquid nitrogen and later thawed in a 37 °C water bath. A purity of at least 90% was achieved for sorted or isolated CD4+, CD8+ and CD8+ TEMRA cells. Reading from cysteine to phenylalanine, the CDR3 counts 15 amino acids. The kept DNA is CDR3 alone, 45 bases in frame from the first base. V is cut back by 3 bases and J by 2 bases, with 7 bases in the junction unmatched. The germline V gene (reference sequence) yields LNHNV for CDR1 and YYDKDF for CDR2.

RNA was extracted with the RNeasy kit and roughly 0.5 to 1 ug was reverse transcribed using random hexamers. The immunoSEQ multiplex PCR assay, covering 54 Vbeta and 13 Jbeta segments, was used to amplify TCR beta CDR3 regions. PCR amplification bias was corrected using a synthetic template baseline for primer optimization and computational correction. The source study handled its data this way. Reads were annotated to V, D and J genes according to IMGT and were analyzed with immunoSEQ Analyzer, with only productive sequences retained. Clonality was calculated as one minus the Shannon entropy normalized by log2 of the number of productive unique sequences. For each patient and control, public and private clones were evaluated among the 100 most prevalent clones. Clones were defined as Susac-specific when absent from the healthy and MS cohorts, from over 950 published viral clones and from other ImmuneACCESS disease sequences. TCRdb reprocessed the public reads (quality trimming at Q25 with fastp, clone calling with MiXCR) and kept in-frame beta chains. Under each unique CDR3 protein, matching rows form one entry showing the most common genes and DNA. These V and J calls are TCRdb output, not the study's own analysis. Recorded for this sample are around 300,000 distinct CDR3 sequences; 70% to 90% of them occurred a single time. Of the sample, around 0.2% falls within the top ten clones.

Concerning this clonotype: This clone's antigen is unknown. Per-nucleotide qualities are absent, and no much larger clonotype sits a single base away.

The sample comprised CD8+ T cells from PBMCs. The V and J genes are TRBV15 and TRBJ2-7; the central 7 bases match TRBD2. This TCR was recovered from a human donor with multiple sclerosis. The CDR3 protein: CATSSISSGTYEQYF. Here is the DNA: TGTGCCACCAGCAGTATTTCTAGCGGAACCTACGAGCAGTACTTC.